This T cell receptor (beta chain) emerged from a study of blood T cell repertoires in COVID-19. Study-wide background: Whether acute or convalescent, the COVID-19 samples came from the United States, Italy and Spain. T cells, B-cell-depleted T cells, or PBMCs provided the cDNA or gDNA that served as material.

The CDR3 covers 13 residues. CDR1 SNHLY and CDR2 FYNNEI come from the germline V gene. Losses at the gene ends were 1 base for V and 5 bases for J; bases not matched to a gene: 1. Here immunoSEQ multiplex PCR was the method, and the copy in TCRdb shows in-frame clones only, minus some. The data hold around 68,000 clones, with approximately 79% observed a single time. Sequenced input: peripheral blood. The clonotype originates from a woman aged 45-60 years with acute or convalescent COVID-19. V is TRBV2 and J is TRBJ1-1; 7 nucleotides agree with TRBD1. The CDR3 loop reads CASSEEGATEAFF. In nucleotides, the CDR3 is TGTGCCAGCAGTGAAGAGGGGGCGACTGAAGCTTTCTTT.